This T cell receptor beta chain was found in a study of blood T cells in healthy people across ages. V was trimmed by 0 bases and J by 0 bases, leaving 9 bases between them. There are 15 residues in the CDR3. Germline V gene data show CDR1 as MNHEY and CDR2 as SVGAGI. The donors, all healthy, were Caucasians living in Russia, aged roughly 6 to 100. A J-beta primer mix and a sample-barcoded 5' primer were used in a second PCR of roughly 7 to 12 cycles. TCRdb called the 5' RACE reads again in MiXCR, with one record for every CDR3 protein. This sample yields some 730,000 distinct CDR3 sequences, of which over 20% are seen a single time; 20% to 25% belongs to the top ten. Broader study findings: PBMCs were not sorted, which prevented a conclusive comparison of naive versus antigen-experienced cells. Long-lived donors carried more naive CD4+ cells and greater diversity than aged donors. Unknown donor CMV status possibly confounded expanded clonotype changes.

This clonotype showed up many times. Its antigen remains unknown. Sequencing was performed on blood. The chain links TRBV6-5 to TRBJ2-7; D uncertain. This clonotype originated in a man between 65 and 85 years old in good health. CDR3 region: CASSYSALGSYEQYF. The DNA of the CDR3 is TGTGCCAGCAGTTACTCGGCGTTGGGCTCCTACGAGCAGTACTTC.